Below, 19 T cell receptor beta chains from the same sample are listed, as sequenced in a study of shared clonotypes between healthy human individuals. TCRdb keeps only in-frame clones here, not all; method: immunoSEQ multiplex PCR. The sample yields about 1.1 million clones, about 80% seen once. The sequenced material came from memory CD4+ T cells from PBMCs. The subset was: CD45RA-negative fraction. Receptors originate from a young man in good health. Some clones in this sample may be carry-over from other donors' samples.

In this sample, this clone turned up a few times. This rearrangement joins TRBV7-6 to TRBJ1-2; D might be TRBD1 (6 bases). The V end was cut by 6 bases, the J end by 0 bases, with 14 bases between. The CDR3 covers 15 residues. Germline CDR1 is SGHVS and CDR2 is FNYEAQ. CDR3 protein: CASRPTTGPNYGYTF. Here the CDR3 DNA reads TGTGCCAGCAGACCTACGACAGGCCCTAACTATGGCTACACCTTC.

This clone has a handful of counts. The chain carries TRBV7-9 and TRBJ1-6; D gene uncertain. Germline lookup yields CDR1 SEHNR and CDR2 FQNEAQ (reference sequence). Trimming removed 3 bases at V and 5 bases at J, with 8 bases between. This CDR3 is 14 amino acids long. CDR3 DNA sequence: TGTGCCAGCAGCTTTCGGGCAGATAATTCACCCCTCCACTTT. Amino acids: CASSFRADNSPLHF. Based on the CDR3 plus reference TRBV7-9 and TRBJ1-6, the full variable domain is DTGVSQNPRHKITKRGQNVTFRCDPISEHNRLYWYRQTLGQGPEFLTYFQNEAQLEKSRLLSDRFSAERPKGSFSTLEIQRTEQGDSAMYLCASSFRADNSPLHFGNGTRLTVT.

The V call is TRBV29-1, the J call TRBJ2-7; D not certain. The V gene's germline CDR1 is SQVTM and CDR2 ANQGSEA. Trimming pared 2 bases from V and 2 bases from J, leaving 10 bases between. CDR3 length: 13 residues. CDR3 region: CSVERLLTYEQYF. The CDR3, as DNA: TGCAGCGTTGAACGTCTACTGACCTACGAGCAGTACTTC.

The rearrangement links TRBV18 to TRBJ2-7, with D perhaps TRBD1 (6 bases). The CDR3 totals 14 residues. V lost 3 bases, J lost 3 bases, and 12 bases lay in between. From germline, CDR1 is KGHSH and CDR2 LQKENI. The CDR3 sequence is CASSPRQDFYEQYF. The CDR3 nucleotides read TGTGCCAGCTCACCCAGACAGGATTTCTACGAGCAGTACTTC.

The CDR3 region has the DNA TGTGCCAGCAGTTCCCGGACAGCTCCTAGCACAGATACGCAGTATTTT. It encodes CASSSRTAPSTDTQYF. The chain is built from TRBV2 and TRBJ2-3; D perhaps matches TRBD1 (6 bases). The CDR3 covers 16 residues. V shed 5 bases and J shed 0 bases, with 15 bases lying between them. Germline loops: CDR1 SNHLY, CDR2 FYNNEI.

Comment on this clone: Different DNA sequences within this sample yield the same CDR3. V and J are TRBV5-1 and TRBJ1-4; D is unclear. CDR1 and CDR2 (germline): SGHRS, YFSETQ. V gave up 1 base and J gave up 7 bases, with 11 bases separating them. The CDR3 totals 14 residues. This CDR3 reads CASSLWGNGEKLFF. CDR3 DNA: TGCGCCAGCAGCTTGTGGGGAAACGGTGAAAAACTGTTTTTT.

The rearrangement uses TRBV5-8 and TRBJ2-1; 9 bases are shared with TRBD2. The junction had 10 bases not matched to a gene; V was cut back by 0 bases and J by 6 bases. The CDR3 sequence is 17 residues long. Germline V CDR1 and CDR2: SGHTS, YDEGEE. The CDR3 region is CASSLARVAGEGNEQFF. CDR3 nucleotide sequence: TGTGCCAGCAGCTTGGCCCGCGTAGCGGGAGAGGGCAATGAGCAGTTCTTC.

This chain joins TRBV5-6 and TRBJ2-3; D unresolved. Germline V gene lookup returns CDR1 SGHDT and CDR2 YYEEEE. The CDR3 is 14 residues long. V was clipped by 2 bases and J by 4 bases, with 11 bases between them. The CDR3: CASSLRVSADTQYF. As DNA, the CDR3 is TGTGCCAGCAGCTTAAGGGTGAGCGCAGATACGCAGTATTTT.

For this clone: The same CDR3 also results from other DNA sequences found in this sample. The DNA of the CDR3 is TGTGCCAGCTCTCCCGGGACAGGGAATCAGCCCCAGCATTTT. It specifies CASSPGTGNQPQHF. The V gene is TRBV18, the J gene TRBJ1-5, with TRBD1 identical over 9 bases. Per the germline V gene, CDR1 is KGHSH and CDR2 is LQKENI. Trimming took 6 bases from V and 4 from J; bases not matched to a gene: 4. This CDR3 comprises 14 residues.

The V gene is TRBV27, the J gene TRBJ1-4; TRBD1 is a possible D gene (6 bases). V was pared by 9 bases and J by 5 bases, with 16 bases between. The CDR3 covers 14 residues. CDR1 is MNHEY, CDR2 SMNVEV, per germline (reference sequence). The CDR3 protein is CASSNRDRNEKLFF. In nucleotides, the CDR3 is TGTGCCAGTTCCAACAGGGACCGGAATGAAAAACTGTTTTTT.

V is TRBV28 and J is TRBJ1-5, with 7 bases fitting TRBD1. Germline-derived CDR1 and CDR2 are MDHEN and SYDVKM. J lost 2 bases, V lost 6 bases, and 7 bases had no gene match. There are 15 residues in the CDR3. CDR3 nucleotides: TGTGCCAGCAGCCCGGGACAGATAGGCAATCAGCCCCAGCATTTT. Encoded protein: CASSPGQIGNQPQHF.

V and J are TRBV30 and TRBJ1-5; D is possibly TRBD1 (6 bases). V shed 2 bases and J shed 6 bases, with 17 bases lying between them. CDR3 length: 15 residues. Germline V gene lookup returns CDR1 GTSNPN and CDR2 SVGIG (reference sequence). CDR3 nucleotide sequence: TGTGCCTGGAGTCGGAGCTTACAGGGATTTCAGCCCCAGCATTTT. Translation: CAWSRSLQGFQPQHF.

The CDR3 protein is CSVEETSGAGLFF. CDR3 nucleotides: TGCAGCGTTGAGGAGACTAGCGGGGCGGGGCTGTTCTTC. The J gene is TRBJ2-1, the V gene TRBV29-1; 11 nucleotides align to TRBD2. Losses at the gene ends were 3 bases for V and 15 bases for J; bases not matched to a gene: 10. The CDR3 length is 13 residues. Per germline, CDR1 SQVTM and CDR2 ANQGSEA.

The chain recombines TRBV27 with TRBJ2-7; D might be TRBD2 (5 bases). Trimming cost V 6 bases and J 5 bases, with 11 bases left between them. The CDR3 covers 12 residues. Per the germline V gene, CDR1 is MNHEY and CDR2 is SMNVEV (reference sequence). DNA of the CDR3: TGTGCCAGCAGGGCTAGGGAGAACGAGCAGTACTTC. As protein: CASRARENEQYF.

The rearrangement links TRBV19 to TRBJ1-1; possible D gene TRBD1, 5 bases. Trimming took 3 bases from V and 5 from J, leaving 16 bases between them. Germline V gene data show CDR1 as LNHDA and CDR2 as SQIVND (reference sequence). The CDR3 is 15 residues long. The CDR3 nucleotides are TGTGCCAGTAGTATGGATGGGGGTCATAGGACTGAAGCTTTCTTT. Protein: CASSMDGGHRTEAFF. The variable domain in full, completed from reference TRBV19 and TRBJ1-1, reads DGGITQSPKYLFRKEGQNVTLSCEQNLNHDAMYWYRQDPGQGLRLIYYSQIVNDFQKGDIAEGYSVSREKKESFPLTVTSAQKNPTAFYLCASSMDGGHRTEAFFGQGTRLTVV.

Of note for this clone: Other DNA sequences from this sample encode an identical CDR3 as well. The chain is built from TRBV2 and TRBJ1-2, with D uncertain. This CDR3 region has 12 residues. Germline V gene lookup returns CDR1 SNHLY and CDR2 FYNNEI. V gave up 0 bases and J gave up 4 bases, with 3 bases separating them. CDR3 DNA sequence: TGTGCCAGCAGTGAAGCCGGCTATGGCTACACCTTC. This encodes CASSEAGYGYTF.

A word on this clone: The sample carries other DNA sequences with the same CDR3. The chain recombines TRBV7-2 with TRBJ1-5; no clear D. The CDR3 is 13 residues long. Trimming took off 5 bases at V and 2 bases at J, with 7 bases between the two ends. The germline gives CDR1 SGHTA, CDR2 FQGNSA. The CDR3: CASSPQGNQPQHF. Written as DNA, the CDR3 is TGTGCCAGCAGCCCCCAAGGCAATCAGCCCCAGCATTTT.

This clone has a single count. This chain joins TRBV18 and TRBJ2-7, with 8 bases that match TRBD2. Germline CDR1 reads KGHSH; CDR2 reads LQKENI. V was clipped by 7 bases and J by 5 bases; unmatched bases: 13. This CDR3 has 15 amino acids. The CDR3 protein is CASFTRAGTRDEQYF. The DNA of the CDR3 is TGTGCCAGCTTCACCAGGGCCGGGACTAGAGACGAGCAGTACTTC.

The J gene is TRBJ2-5, the V gene TRBV4-2; D uncertain. The CDR3 contains 14 residues. V dropped 4 bases and J dropped 2 bases, with 11 bases sitting between them. The germline V gene has CDR1 LGHNA and CDR2 YNFKEQ. This chain's CDR3 is CASSPLDGQETQYF. CDR3 bases: TGTGCCAGCAGCCCCCTTGATGGGCAAGAGACCCAGTACTTC.